Listed below are T cell receptor beta chains from one sample, sequenced in a study of blood T cells in healthy people across ages. TCRdb used MiXCR to reprocess the 5' RACE reads, holding one entry per CDR3 protein. The table has 950,000 to 1,200,000 distinct CDR3 sequences, less than 45% seen once. Sequences were obtained from blood. All receptors derive from a man younger than 30 in good health. CDR3s include the opening cysteine and the closing phenylalanine or tryptophan. The D gene is left open where the match is weak. Clone size is not always given. Where it is, it says once, few, many or a class for expanded clones.

j_call v_call clone_size d_call cdr3_nt cdr3_aa
TRBJ2-3 TRBV6-5 . . TGTGCCAGCCAGGAAGGAGATACGCAGTATTTT CASQEGDTQYF
TRBJ2-5 TRBV9 . TRBD2 TGTGCCAGCAGCGTAGATTCATGGCGGGGGGATGAGCAGTACTTC CASSVDSWRGDEQYF
TRBJ1-5 TRBV4-1 . . TGCGCCAGCAGCCAAGATTGGGGAGGGCCCAATCAGCCCCAGCATTTT CASSQDWGGPNQPQHF
TRBJ1-2 TRBV29-1 . . TGCAGCGTTGAACGGCAGGGAGCCTATGGCTACACCTTC CSVERQGAYGYTF
TRBJ1-2 TRBV30 few TRBD1 TGTGCCTGGGGGACAGGGGAAACTAACGGCTACACCTTC CAWGTGETNGYTF
TRBJ1-1 TRBV6-2/TRBV6-3 . . TGTGCCACAAGGACGGCGGGAAGGACTGAAGTTTTCTTT CATRTAGRTEVFF
TRBJ1-5 TRBV7-3 . . TGTGCCAGCAGCTTAGACAGGAGATATCAGCCCCAGCATTTT CASSLDRRYQPQHF
TRBJ1-2 TRBV5-5 . TRBD1 TGTGCCAGCAGCTCGAAGACAGGGGGAAATGGCTACACCTTC CASSSKTGGNGYTF
TRBJ2-7 TRBV5-5 . . TGTGCCAGCAGCCCCGCTAAACAGTCTACCTCCTACGAGCAGTACTTC CASSPAKQSTSYEQYF
TRBJ1-2 TRBV12-3/TRBV12-4 . TRBD1 TGTGCCAGCAGTTTGGGGGACAGGGGGCTCAAGTATGGCTACACCTTC CASSLGDRGLKYGYTF
TRBJ1-2 TRBV2 . . TGTGCCCGTAACAGACCAGCTAACTATGGCTACACCTTC CARNRPANYGYTF
TRBJ1-5 TRBV4-1 few TRBD1 TGCGCCAGCAGCCAAGGTAGGGACAGGAATCAGCCCCAGCATTTT CASSQGRDRNQPQHF
TRBJ2-5 TRBV2 . TRBD1 TGTGCCAGCAGTGGAACAGGGGCCGGAGAGACCCAGTACTTC CASSGTGAGETQYF
TRBJ2-3 TRBV6-2/TRBV6-3 few . TGTGCCAGCAGAGGGACGATCCGCGGGGATACGCAGTATTTT CASRGTIRGDTQYF
TRBJ1-3 TRBV7-9 . TRBD1 TGTGCCAGCAGCTTGGGACAGTCGGACACCATATATTTT CASSLGQSDTIYF
TRBJ2-4 TRBV20-1 . . TGCAGTGCTAGGCTGATAGCCAAAAACATTCAGTACTTC CSARLIAKNIQYF
TRBJ2-2 TRBV5-1 few . TGCGCCAGCAACCGGGACACATCGACCGGGGAGCTGTTTTTT CASNRDTSTGELFF
TRBJ2-1 TRBV9 few TRBD2 TGTGCCAGCAGCGACATAGCGGGGGGGGATTTGTGGGAGCAGTTCTTC CASSDIAGGDLWEQFF
TRBJ2-7 TRBV4-3 few . TGCGCCAGCAGCCGATCACAGCGCCCAGAACTAACTTACGAGCAGTACTTC CASSRSQRPELTYEQYF
TRBJ2-4 TRBV7-2 few . TGTGCCAGCAGCCCAGGGGCTGTGCAGGGAAACATTCAGTACTTC CASSPGAVQGNIQYF
TRBJ2-1 TRBV6-1 . TRBD1 TGTACCAGCAGTGAATGGGGGACAGGAGATGCCAATGAGCAGTTCTTC CTSSEWGTGDANEQFF
TRBJ1-5 TRBV20-1 . . TGCAGTGCTAGACCACAGAAGATGCTAAGCAATCAGCCCCAGCATTTT CSARPQKMLSNQPQHF
TRBJ2-3 TRBV20-1 many . TGCAGTGCCACATCTCTCGCTCTTTCAGATACGCAGTATTTT CSATSLALSDTQYF
TRBJ1-6 TRBV27 . TRBD1 TGTGCCAGCAGTCCTACAGGGGCCCTCAATTCACCCCTCCACTTT CASSPTGALNSPLHF
TRBJ1-5 TRBV6-5 . TRBD1 TGTGCCAGCAGGGGGACAGGGGGACTAAGCAATCAGCCCCAGCATTTT CASRGTGGLSNQPQHF
TRBJ1-1 TRBV20-1 few TRBD1 TGCAGTGCTAGAAAGGGACAGCTTATGAACACTGAAGCTTTCTTT CSARKGQLMNTEAFF
TRBJ2-1 TRBV12-3/TRBV12-4 . . TGTGCCAGCAGAACCGGGACTTCTGTTAGTGAGCAGTTCTTC CASRTGTSVSEQFF
TRBJ1-2 TRBV20-1 . . TGCAGTGCCGAGTCGACACAGCCCCGGAGGGGCTACACCTTC CSAESTQPRRGYTF
TRBJ1-4 TRBV12-3/TRBV12-4 . . TGTGCCAGCGGTAAGAGGGTCCTAGAAAAACTGTTTTTT CASGKRVLEKLFF
TRBJ2-5 TRBV5-1 . . TGCGCCAGCAGCTGGGGACCCAGCGAAGAGACCCAGTACTTC CASSWGPSEETQYF
TRBJ1-1 TRBV20-1 . . TGCAGTGCTAGAGATCGACGGTTGGAGAACACTGAAGCTTTCTTT CSARDRRLENTEAFF
TRBJ1-1 TRBV6-6 few . TGTGCCAGCAGTTCTACACAGGGTGTAGCTGAAGCTTTCTTT CASSSTQGVAEAFF
TRBJ1-6 TRBV9 . TRBD1 TGTGCCAGCAGCGCGGGGACAGGGAATAATTCACCCCTCCACTTT CASSAGTGNNSPLHF
TRBJ1-2 TRBV20-1 few TRBD1 TGCAGTGTTCGAGGACAGGGTATTAGGGGCTACACCTTC CSVRGQGIRGYTF
TRBJ2-3 TRBV2 . . TGTGCCAGCAGTCAGGGGGGTCTTGTGGATACGCAGTATTTT CASSQGGLVDTQYF
TRBJ1-6 TRBV5-4 few . TGTGCCAGCAGCCCGGAGAGGACCTATAATTCACCCCTCCACTTT CASSPERTYNSPLHF
TRBJ2-7 TRBV7-2 . TRBD2 TGTGCCAGCAGCCCAACACGATCGACTAGCGGGAGGACCTACGAGCAGTACTTC CASSPTRSTSGRTYEQYF
TRBJ1-2 TRBV7-2 . . TGTGCCAGCAGCTTCGATATTTATGGCTACACCTTC CASSFDIYGYTF
TRBJ2-7 TRBV7-9 . . TGTGCCAGCAGCTTGCGAGGGGATAACGAGCAGTACTTC CASSLRGDNEQYF
TRBJ2-4 TRBV6-2/TRBV6-3 . TRBD2 TGTGCCAGCAGTGAGACTAGCGTCCAAAACATTCAGTACTTC CASSETSVQNIQYF
TRBJ2-3 TRBV12-5 few . TGTGCTAGTGGCGCAACTAGCACAGATACGCAGTATTTT CASGATSTDTQYF
TRBJ2-2 TRBV29-1 . . TGCAGCGGCGGGGGCGCGAACACCGGGGAGCTGTTTTTT CSGGGANTGELFF
TRBJ2-7 TRBV12-3/TRBV12-4 few . TGTGCCAGCAGTTTATTCGGAGGGAGGAACGAGCAGTACTTC CASSLFGGRNEQYF
TRBJ2-3 TRBV24-1 many . TGTGCCACCAGTGATTTGCTTTCTGATACGCAGTATTTT CATSDLLSDTQYF
TRBJ2-1 TRBV10-3 few . TGTGCCATCAGTGGGACCCCTGGTGACTTCGGGGGTGAGCAGTTCTTC CAISGTPGDFGGEQFF
TRBJ2-1 TRBV27 once . TGTGCCAGCAATTTAACTCAGGGGGGGCCCTACAATGAGCAGTTCTTC CASNLTQGGPYNEQFF
TRBJ1-1 TRBV6-5 . . TGTGCCAGCAGTTACTCCCCTTTATCTCCGCCTGAAGCTTTCTTT CASSYSPLSPPEAFF
TRBJ1-1 TRBV7-9 . . TGTGCCAGCAGCTTAGGGGAGGGGGACACTGAAGCTTTCTTT CASSLGEGDTEAFF
TRBJ1-4 TRBV20-1 . . TGCAGTGCTTACGACATGGTTGGTGAAAAACTGTTTTTT CSAYDMVGEKLFF
TRBJ2-6 TRBV7-9 . . TGTGCCAGCACCAGCTTACGGGTCTCTGGGGCCAACGTCCTGACTTTC CASTSLRVSGANVLTF
TRBJ2-5 TRBV12-3/TRBV12-4 few TRBD1 TGTGCCAGCACCCCGACAGGGGCATTCGAGACCCAGTACTTC CASTPTGAFETQYF
TRBJ1-4 TRBV6-6 few TRBD1 TGTGCCAGCAGCTCTTCCACGGCAGGGGGGAGGGAAAAACTGTTTTTT CASSSSTAGGREKLFF